The 16 T cell receptor beta chains reported below all come from one sample, sequenced in a study of CDR3 diversity in severe acne. TCRdb independently ran MiXCR on the PCR reads; one entry per CDR3 protein. The table includes more than 85,000 distinct CDR3 sequences, roughly 51% detected once. The sequenced sample consisted of blood. The source of these receptors is a male donor with acne.

This chain joins TRBV10-2 and TRBJ2-7; TRBD2 matches at 10 bases. Germline CDR1 is WSHSY and CDR2 is SAAADI. Germline trimming cut 3 bases from V and 4 bases from J; bases unmatched to any gene: 9. The CDR3 runs to 16 residues. The CDR3 bases are TGCGCCAGCAGTGAAGACGCTAGCGGGAGTAGGTACGAGCAGTACTTC. It is translated as CASSEDASGSRYEQYF.

V and J are TRBV10-3 and TRBJ2-5, with TRBD1 as a possible D gene (6 bases). The germline V and J ends were trimmed by 4 bases and 3 bases, with 15 bases remaining between them. The germline V gene has CDR1 ENHRY and CDR2 SYGVKD. CDR3 length equals 15 residues. The CDR3 here is CAISAVRGGEETQYF. CDR3 coding DNA: TGTGCCATCAGTGCCGTCAGGGGCGGTGAAGAGACCCAGTACTTC.

The chain couples TRBV7-2 to TRBJ1-6; no definite D call. Germline CDR1 is SGHTA and CDR2 is FQGNSA. The CDR3 spans 14 residues. V gave up 6 bases and J gave up 10 bases, with 16 bases separating them. CDR3 residues: CASSLGWGGSPLHF. In DNA form, the CDR3 reads TGTGCCAGCAGTTTGGGGTGGGGAGGGTCACCCCTCCACTTT.

In the case of this clonotype: One end of the junction is discordant with germline, which a read error may explain. V gene TRBV19 combines with J gene TRBJ2-7; 15 positions agree with TRBD2. Looked up from germline, CDR1 is LNHDA and CDR2 is SQIVND (reference sequence). CDR3 length: 17 amino acids. The CDR3 spells CASSNPGLAGGIGELYF. The CDR3, as DNA: TGTGCCAGTAGTAACCCGGGACTAGCGGGAGGCATCGGGGAGCTGTACTTC. Based on the CDR3 plus reference TRBV19 and TRBJ2-7, the full variable domain is DGGITQSPKYLFRKEGQNVTLSCEQNLNHDAMYWYRQDPGQGLRLIYYSQIVNDFQKGDIAEGYSVSREKKESFPLTVTSAQKNPTAFYLCASSNPGLAGGIGELYFGPGTRLTVT.

The chain has TRBV14 and TRBJ2-6; D ambiguous. CDR3 size: 13 residues. V was pared by 7 bases and J by 3 bases, with 7 bases between. Germline lookup yields CDR1 SGHDN and CDR2 FVKESK. The CDR3 nucleotides read TGTGCCAGCAAGTCGATTGGGGCCAACGTCCTGACTTTC. It translates to CASKSIGANVLTF.

Worth noting for this clonotype: A read error may explain this, as a much larger clone is one base away. The CDR3 spells CASSPRLAGGRYSEQFF. The CDR3 region has the DNA TGCGCCAGCAGCCCGAGACTAGCGGGAGGGCGTTACAGTGAGCAGTTCTTC. The rearrangement links TRBV5-1 to TRBJ2-1; TRBD2 matches 14 bases. Germline CDR1 SGHRS, CDR2 YFSETQ. The CDR3 has 17 amino acids.

This chain's CDR3 is CASSPRAGGTYEQYF. In nucleotides, the CDR3 is TGTGCCAGCAGCCCCAGAGCGGGAGGTACCTACGAGCAGTACTTC. J is TRBJ2-7 and V is TRBV11-2, with 9 bases lining up with TRBD2. Germline-derived CDR1 and CDR2 are SGHAT and FQNNGV. The junction had 7 bases not matched to a gene; V was cut back by 5 bases and J by 2 bases. The CDR3 runs to 15 residues. Complete variable domain (other parts from reference TRBV11-2 and TRBJ2-7): EAGVAQSPRYKIIEKRQSVAFWCNPISGHATLYWYQQILGQGPKLLIQFQNNGVVDDSQLPKDRFSAERLKGVDSTLKIQPAKLEDSAVYLCASSPRAGGTYEQYFGPGTRLTVT.

Notes on this clonotype: It is likely a read error, because the conserved phenylalanine at the end of the CDR3 is missing. The rearrangement links TRBV7-3 to TRBJ2-1; TRBD1 or TRBD2 may be the D gene (5 bases each). V was shortened by 5 bases and J by 0 bases, with 20 bases between the two germline ends. Germline loops: CDR1 SGHTA, CDR2 FQGTGA. The CDR3 runs to 18 residues. Here the CDR3 DNA reads TGTGCCAGCAGCCTCAATATCTACGGGGACGCCTCCTACAATGAGCAGTTCAGA. It specifies CASSLNIYGDASYNEQFR.

This clonotype was recorded once. The V and J genes are TRBV19 and TRBJ1-5, with D possibly matching TRBD1 (6 bases). V lost 7 bases, J lost 3 bases, and 13 bases lay in between. From germline, CDR1 is LNHDA and CDR2 SQIVND (reference sequence). The CDR3 sequence is 14 residues long. CDR3 protein: CASTTGISNQPQHF. The CDR3 DNA follows: TGTGCCAGTACAACAGGGATTTCCAATCAGCCCCAGCATTTT.

CDR3 nucleotides: TGTGCCATCAAGACAGGGGTATACGAGCAGTACTTC. Translation: CAIKTGVYEQYF. V and J are TRBV10-3 and TRBJ2-7; TRBD1 matches at 8 bases. V shed 7 bases and J 4 bases; nucleotides not matched to a gene: 3. Per the germline V gene, CDR1 is ENHRY and CDR2 is SYGVKD. The CDR3 runs 12 residues.

This chain connects TRBV10-3 to TRBJ2-5, with 8 bases fitting TRBD1. This CDR3 region has 14 residues. Per germline, CDR1 ENHRY and CDR2 SYGVKD. Trimming at V came to 5 bases and at J to 1 base, leaving 3 bases not matched to a gene. The CDR3 nucleotides are TGTGCCATCAGTCCACAGGGGGGCCAAGAGACCCAGTACTTC. It yields the protein CAISPQGGQETQYF.

V and J are TRBV6-1 and TRBJ1-2; D is unclear. V lost 5 bases and J lost 6, with 10 bases in between. The CDR3 length is 12 residues. Per germline, CDR1 MNHNS and CDR2 SASEGT. CDR3 residues: CASSRSFDGYTF. The CDR3, as DNA: TGTGCCAGCAGTCGGTCATTTGATGGCTACACCTTC.

This clonotype was observed a single time. V usage is TRBV4-3 and J usage is TRBJ2-7, with 8 nucleotides matching TRBD1. With 3 bases clipped from V and 1 base from J, the junction kept 5 bases outside the gene matches. This CDR3 is 15 amino acids long. CDR1 and CDR2 from the germline V gene are LGHNA and YSLEER. This chain's CDR3 is CASSQGTGYSYEQYF. In DNA form, the CDR3 reads TGCGCCAGCAGCCAGGGGACAGGCTATTCCTACGAGCAGTACTTC.

This clonotype came up a few times. This chain connects TRBV19 to TRBJ2-2; D perhaps matches TRBD1 (6 bases). This CDR3 spans 15 amino acids. The V end lost 7 bases, the J end lost 1 base, and 13 bases lay between the germline ends. Germline CDR1 and CDR2: LNHDA and SQIVND (reference sequence). The CDR3 sequence: CASTQIQGNTGELFF. The DNA for the CDR3 is TGTGCCAGTACCCAAATACAGGGGAACACCGGGGAGCTGTTTTTT.

This clonotype was detected only a few times. The chain has TRBV5-6 and TRBJ1-2; D might be TRBD1 (6 bases). With 0 bases removed from V and 6 bases from J, the gap between germline ends came to 12 bases. Germline-derived CDR1 and CDR2 are SGHDT and YYEEEE. The CDR3 length is 14 residues. In nucleotides, the CDR3 is TGTGCCAGCAGCTTGGCTCGACAGGCCCATGGCTACACCTTC. Translation: CASSLARQAHGYTF.

Concerning this clonotype itself: The junction shows a germline mismatch at one end, possibly a read error. The rearrangement joins TRBV20-1 to TRBJ2-3, with 7 bases lining up with TRBD2. Germline V CDR1 and CDR2: DFQATT, SNEGSKA (reference sequence). CDR3 size: 15 residues. The CDR3 loop is CSATTGGSLSDTQYF. CDR3 in DNA: TGCAGTGCCACGACTGGCGGGAGTCTCTCAGATACGCAGTATTTC.